Following are 20 T cell receptor beta chains from one sample sequenced in a study of T cell responses to AZD1222 COVID-19 vaccine. Profiled with immunoSEQ multiplex PCR; TCRdb holds only in-frame clones, not every one. The table records about 72,000 clones, 80% to 90% of them present only once. The sequenced sample was peripheral blood, obtained 28 days after the second AZD1222 dose. These receptors originate from an adult who received the AZD1222 COVID-19 vaccine.

CDR3 in amino acids: CASSSLGLAGTETQYF. The CDR3 DNA reads TGTGCCAGCAGCTCACTAGGACTAGCGGGAACAGAGACCCAGTACTTC. The J gene is TRBJ2-5, the V gene TRBV7-2; 12 nucleotides agree with TRBD2. CDR3 length: 16 amino acids. CDR1 SGHTA and CDR2 FQGNSA come from the germline V gene. The junction had 7 bases not matched to a gene; V was cut back by 4 bases and J by 4 bases.

This rearrangement joins TRBV27 to TRBJ2-7, with 10 bases that match TRBD2. This CDR3 is 15 amino acids long. The junction had 2 bases not matched to a gene; V was cut back by 0 bases and J by 3 bases. CDR1 is MNHEY, CDR2 SMNVEV, per germline (reference sequence). CDR3 sequence reads: CASSLSASGSYEQYF. Here the CDR3 DNA reads TGTGCCAGCAGTTTATCGGCTAGCGGGAGCTACGAGCAGTACTTC.

This sequence joins TRBV10-1 and TRBJ2-7; 9 nucleotides match TRBD1. With V trimmed by 9 bases and J by 2 bases, 8 bases remained unmatched. Germline lookup yields CDR1 WNHNN and CDR2 SYGVQD (reference sequence). The CDR3 length is 14 residues. Here the CDR3 reads CASSEGDRAYEQYF. CDR3 bases: TGCGCCAGTTCCGAGGGGGACAGGGCCTACGAGCAGTACTTC.

The rearrangement uses TRBV27 and TRBJ1-2; 8 nucleotides line up with TRBD1. V shed 5 bases, J shed 7 bases, and the junction held 9 bases outside the gene matches. The germline V gene has CDR1 MNHEY and CDR2 SMNVEV (reference sequence). There are 14 residues in the CDR3. CDR3 residues: CASSPGTGWTGYTF. The CDR3 DNA is TGTGCCAGCAGTCCTGGGACAGGATGGACTGGCTACACCTTC.

The rearrangement joins TRBV3-1 (or the pseudogene TRBV3-2) to TRBJ2-5; D is unresolved. The V and J ends lost 1 base and 5 bases respectively, with 14 bases between them. The CDR3 spans 15 residues. Per the germline V gene, CDR1 is LGHDT and CDR2 is YNNKEL (reference sequence). CDR3 sequence: CASSQARSLRETQYF. CDR3 sequence (DNA): TGTGCCAGCAGCCAAGCGAGATCCCTTAGGGAGACCCAGTACTTC.

J is TRBJ1-5 and V is TRBV4-1; no clear D gene. V was clipped by 0 bases and J by 0 bases, with 6 bases between them. The CDR3 sequence is 15 residues long. The germline gives CDR1 MGHRA, CDR2 YSYEKL. CDR3 nucleotide sequence: TGCGCCAGCAGCCAAGATCGGTATAGCAATCAGCCCCAGCATTTT. It translates to CASSQDRYSNQPQHF.

V is TRBV4-2 and J is TRBJ1-6; weak D call: TRBD1 (5 bases). Germline V gives CDR1 LGHNA, CDR2 YNFKEQ. The CDR3 length is 18 residues. V was cut by 0 bases and J by 7 bases, with 19 bases left in between. CDR3 bases: TGTGCCAGCAGCCAAGATTTCGGTTTAGGGAGGGGCAATTCACCCCTCCACTTT. The encoded protein is CASSQDFGLGRGNSPLHF.

The rearrangement links TRBV18 to TRBJ2-7; 8 nucleotides line up with TRBD1. Germline CDR1 reads KGHSH; CDR2 reads LQKENI. V shed 4 bases, J shed 6 bases, and the junction held 8 bases outside the gene matches. The CDR3 runs to 14 residues. CDR3 nucleotides: TGTGCCAGCTCACAGACAGGGGAGGTGGCCGAGCAGTACTTC. Its translation: CASSQTGEVAEQYF.

This sequence joins TRBV6-5 and TRBJ1-5; no clear D. Germline V gene lookup returns CDR1 MNHEY and CDR2 SVGAGI. The CDR3 is 13 residues long. Trimming cost V 8 bases and J 4 bases, with 12 bases left between them. CDR3 nucleotide sequence: TGTGCCAGCCGCCTCGGCACGAATCAGCCCCAGCATTTT. It specifies CASRLGTNQPQHF.

The chain recombines TRBV21-1 with TRBJ2-2; TRBD1, as called in the table, went unchecked against the DNA. TRBV21-1 constitutes a pseudogene. This CDR3 has 13 residues. Written as DNA, the CDR3 is TGTGCCAGCAGCAGCCGCACATCCGGGGAGCTGTTTTTT. As protein: CASSSRTSGELFF.

The CDR3, as DNA: TGTGCCAGCATGGCAGGATCGGTGCGGAACACTGAAGCTTTCTTT. Residues: CASMAGSVRNTEAFF. The chain uses TRBV2 and TRBJ1-1; D is ambiguous. There are 15 residues in the CDR3. Germline-derived CDR1 and CDR2 are SNHLY and FYNNEI. V shed 7 bases and J shed 1 base, with 16 bases lying between them.

CDR3 nucleotide sequence: TGTGCCAGCAGCACAACAGGGGGTGGGTTAGGAAAACTGTTTTTT. The encoded protein is CASSTTGGGLGKLFF. The chain uses TRBV2 and TRBJ1-4; 8 bases fit TRBD1. CDR3 length equals 15 residues. J lost 10 bases, V lost 6 bases, and 13 bases had no gene match. CDR1 is SNHLY, CDR2 FYNNEI, per germline.

This clone was observed once. V and J are TRBV5-1 and TRBJ2-7; 8 bases are a match to TRBD2. The CDR3 loop spans 17 amino acids. CDR1 is SGHRS, CDR2 YFSETQ, per germline. The ends lost 4 bases at V and 6 bases at J; junction bases unmatched: 18. The CDR3 reads CASSLAAGTAGGPEQYF. The DNA for the CDR3 is TGCGCCAGCAGCCTCGCGGCCGGGACTGCGGGGGGTCCCGAGCAGTACTTC.

V gene TRBV7-3 combines with J gene TRBJ2-7; TRBD2 aligns across 11 bases. V trimming: 2 bases; J trimming: 2 bases; junction bases outside the gene matches: 5. The CDR3 sequence is 16 residues long. Germline V gene sequence: CDR1 SGHTA, CDR2 FQGTGA. As DNA, the CDR3 is TGTGCCAGCAGCTTATCGGCGACTAGCGGGGCCTACGAGCAGTACTTC. Its translation is CASSLSATSGAYEQYF. The full variable domain, completed using reference TRBV7-3 and TRBJ2-7, is GAGVSQTPSNKVTEKGKYVELRCDPISGHTALYWYRQSLGQGPEFLIYFQGTGAADDSGLPNDRFFAVRPEGSVSTLKIQRTERGDSAVYLCASSLSATSGAYEQYFGPGTRLTVT.

V usage is TRBV6-1 and J usage is TRBJ2-7, with D perhaps matching TRBD1 or TRBD2 (5 bases each). The CDR3 spans 16 residues. In germline, CDR1 is MNHNS, CDR2 SASEGT. V lost 0 bases and J 3 bases, leaving 15 bases between the germline ends. The CDR3, as DNA: TGTGCCAGCAGTGAAGCGACGGGACGGAATTTCTACGAGCAGTACTTC. Its translation is CASSEATGRNFYEQYF.

The V call is TRBV27, the J call TRBJ1-1; no reliable D call. Between the trimmed V and J ends, which lost 5 bases and 0 bases, there was a span of 7 bases. Germline V gives CDR1 MNHEY, CDR2 SMNVEV (reference sequence). The CDR3 is 13 amino acids. CDR3 protein: CASSTGLNTEAFF. In DNA, the CDR3 is TGTGCCAGCAGTACGGGGTTGAACACTGAAGCTTTCTTT.

J is TRBJ1-2 and V is TRBV19, with D unclear. Per the germline V gene, CDR1 is LNHDA and CDR2 is SQIVND (reference sequence). V lost 9 bases and J lost 5, with 16 bases in between. The CDR3 runs 13 residues. The CDR3 here is CASSEVEPYGYTF. Here the CDR3 DNA reads TGTGCCAGCAGTGAGGTGGAGCCGTATGGCTACACCTTC.

The chain recombines TRBV5-4 with TRBJ1-1; D not resolved. The CDR3 contains 15 residues. V dropped 1 base and J dropped 1 base, with 11 bases sitting between them. Germline V gene lookup returns CDR1 SGHNT and CDR2 YYREEE (reference sequence). This chain's CDR3 is CASSLQRGRNTEAFF. CDR3 DNA: TGTGCCAGCAGCTTGCAGCGGGGAAGGAACACTGAAGCTTTCTTT.

The chain links TRBV11-2 to TRBJ1-1, with a weak D call TRBD1 (5 bases). CDR3 size: 15 residues. Trimming left V 2 bases short and J 13 bases short, with 23 bases between. Germline CDR1 SGHAT, CDR2 FQNNGV. The CDR3 region is CASSLPPGAGGTGFF. In nucleotides, the CDR3 is TGTGCCAGCAGCTTACCGCCAGGTGCAGGAGGGACGGGTTTCTTT.

There are a few counts of this clone. The chain couples TRBV15 to TRBJ1-4; a possible D gene is TRBD1 (6 bases). The germline V and J ends were trimmed by 0 bases and 7 bases, with 12 bases remaining between them. Germline CDR1 LNHNV, CDR2 YYDKDF (reference sequence). CDR3 size: 15 residues. CDR3 residues: CATSRDGGPSEKLFF. CDR3 in DNA: TGTGCCACCAGCAGAGATGGGGGGCCCAGTGAAAAACTGTTTTTT.